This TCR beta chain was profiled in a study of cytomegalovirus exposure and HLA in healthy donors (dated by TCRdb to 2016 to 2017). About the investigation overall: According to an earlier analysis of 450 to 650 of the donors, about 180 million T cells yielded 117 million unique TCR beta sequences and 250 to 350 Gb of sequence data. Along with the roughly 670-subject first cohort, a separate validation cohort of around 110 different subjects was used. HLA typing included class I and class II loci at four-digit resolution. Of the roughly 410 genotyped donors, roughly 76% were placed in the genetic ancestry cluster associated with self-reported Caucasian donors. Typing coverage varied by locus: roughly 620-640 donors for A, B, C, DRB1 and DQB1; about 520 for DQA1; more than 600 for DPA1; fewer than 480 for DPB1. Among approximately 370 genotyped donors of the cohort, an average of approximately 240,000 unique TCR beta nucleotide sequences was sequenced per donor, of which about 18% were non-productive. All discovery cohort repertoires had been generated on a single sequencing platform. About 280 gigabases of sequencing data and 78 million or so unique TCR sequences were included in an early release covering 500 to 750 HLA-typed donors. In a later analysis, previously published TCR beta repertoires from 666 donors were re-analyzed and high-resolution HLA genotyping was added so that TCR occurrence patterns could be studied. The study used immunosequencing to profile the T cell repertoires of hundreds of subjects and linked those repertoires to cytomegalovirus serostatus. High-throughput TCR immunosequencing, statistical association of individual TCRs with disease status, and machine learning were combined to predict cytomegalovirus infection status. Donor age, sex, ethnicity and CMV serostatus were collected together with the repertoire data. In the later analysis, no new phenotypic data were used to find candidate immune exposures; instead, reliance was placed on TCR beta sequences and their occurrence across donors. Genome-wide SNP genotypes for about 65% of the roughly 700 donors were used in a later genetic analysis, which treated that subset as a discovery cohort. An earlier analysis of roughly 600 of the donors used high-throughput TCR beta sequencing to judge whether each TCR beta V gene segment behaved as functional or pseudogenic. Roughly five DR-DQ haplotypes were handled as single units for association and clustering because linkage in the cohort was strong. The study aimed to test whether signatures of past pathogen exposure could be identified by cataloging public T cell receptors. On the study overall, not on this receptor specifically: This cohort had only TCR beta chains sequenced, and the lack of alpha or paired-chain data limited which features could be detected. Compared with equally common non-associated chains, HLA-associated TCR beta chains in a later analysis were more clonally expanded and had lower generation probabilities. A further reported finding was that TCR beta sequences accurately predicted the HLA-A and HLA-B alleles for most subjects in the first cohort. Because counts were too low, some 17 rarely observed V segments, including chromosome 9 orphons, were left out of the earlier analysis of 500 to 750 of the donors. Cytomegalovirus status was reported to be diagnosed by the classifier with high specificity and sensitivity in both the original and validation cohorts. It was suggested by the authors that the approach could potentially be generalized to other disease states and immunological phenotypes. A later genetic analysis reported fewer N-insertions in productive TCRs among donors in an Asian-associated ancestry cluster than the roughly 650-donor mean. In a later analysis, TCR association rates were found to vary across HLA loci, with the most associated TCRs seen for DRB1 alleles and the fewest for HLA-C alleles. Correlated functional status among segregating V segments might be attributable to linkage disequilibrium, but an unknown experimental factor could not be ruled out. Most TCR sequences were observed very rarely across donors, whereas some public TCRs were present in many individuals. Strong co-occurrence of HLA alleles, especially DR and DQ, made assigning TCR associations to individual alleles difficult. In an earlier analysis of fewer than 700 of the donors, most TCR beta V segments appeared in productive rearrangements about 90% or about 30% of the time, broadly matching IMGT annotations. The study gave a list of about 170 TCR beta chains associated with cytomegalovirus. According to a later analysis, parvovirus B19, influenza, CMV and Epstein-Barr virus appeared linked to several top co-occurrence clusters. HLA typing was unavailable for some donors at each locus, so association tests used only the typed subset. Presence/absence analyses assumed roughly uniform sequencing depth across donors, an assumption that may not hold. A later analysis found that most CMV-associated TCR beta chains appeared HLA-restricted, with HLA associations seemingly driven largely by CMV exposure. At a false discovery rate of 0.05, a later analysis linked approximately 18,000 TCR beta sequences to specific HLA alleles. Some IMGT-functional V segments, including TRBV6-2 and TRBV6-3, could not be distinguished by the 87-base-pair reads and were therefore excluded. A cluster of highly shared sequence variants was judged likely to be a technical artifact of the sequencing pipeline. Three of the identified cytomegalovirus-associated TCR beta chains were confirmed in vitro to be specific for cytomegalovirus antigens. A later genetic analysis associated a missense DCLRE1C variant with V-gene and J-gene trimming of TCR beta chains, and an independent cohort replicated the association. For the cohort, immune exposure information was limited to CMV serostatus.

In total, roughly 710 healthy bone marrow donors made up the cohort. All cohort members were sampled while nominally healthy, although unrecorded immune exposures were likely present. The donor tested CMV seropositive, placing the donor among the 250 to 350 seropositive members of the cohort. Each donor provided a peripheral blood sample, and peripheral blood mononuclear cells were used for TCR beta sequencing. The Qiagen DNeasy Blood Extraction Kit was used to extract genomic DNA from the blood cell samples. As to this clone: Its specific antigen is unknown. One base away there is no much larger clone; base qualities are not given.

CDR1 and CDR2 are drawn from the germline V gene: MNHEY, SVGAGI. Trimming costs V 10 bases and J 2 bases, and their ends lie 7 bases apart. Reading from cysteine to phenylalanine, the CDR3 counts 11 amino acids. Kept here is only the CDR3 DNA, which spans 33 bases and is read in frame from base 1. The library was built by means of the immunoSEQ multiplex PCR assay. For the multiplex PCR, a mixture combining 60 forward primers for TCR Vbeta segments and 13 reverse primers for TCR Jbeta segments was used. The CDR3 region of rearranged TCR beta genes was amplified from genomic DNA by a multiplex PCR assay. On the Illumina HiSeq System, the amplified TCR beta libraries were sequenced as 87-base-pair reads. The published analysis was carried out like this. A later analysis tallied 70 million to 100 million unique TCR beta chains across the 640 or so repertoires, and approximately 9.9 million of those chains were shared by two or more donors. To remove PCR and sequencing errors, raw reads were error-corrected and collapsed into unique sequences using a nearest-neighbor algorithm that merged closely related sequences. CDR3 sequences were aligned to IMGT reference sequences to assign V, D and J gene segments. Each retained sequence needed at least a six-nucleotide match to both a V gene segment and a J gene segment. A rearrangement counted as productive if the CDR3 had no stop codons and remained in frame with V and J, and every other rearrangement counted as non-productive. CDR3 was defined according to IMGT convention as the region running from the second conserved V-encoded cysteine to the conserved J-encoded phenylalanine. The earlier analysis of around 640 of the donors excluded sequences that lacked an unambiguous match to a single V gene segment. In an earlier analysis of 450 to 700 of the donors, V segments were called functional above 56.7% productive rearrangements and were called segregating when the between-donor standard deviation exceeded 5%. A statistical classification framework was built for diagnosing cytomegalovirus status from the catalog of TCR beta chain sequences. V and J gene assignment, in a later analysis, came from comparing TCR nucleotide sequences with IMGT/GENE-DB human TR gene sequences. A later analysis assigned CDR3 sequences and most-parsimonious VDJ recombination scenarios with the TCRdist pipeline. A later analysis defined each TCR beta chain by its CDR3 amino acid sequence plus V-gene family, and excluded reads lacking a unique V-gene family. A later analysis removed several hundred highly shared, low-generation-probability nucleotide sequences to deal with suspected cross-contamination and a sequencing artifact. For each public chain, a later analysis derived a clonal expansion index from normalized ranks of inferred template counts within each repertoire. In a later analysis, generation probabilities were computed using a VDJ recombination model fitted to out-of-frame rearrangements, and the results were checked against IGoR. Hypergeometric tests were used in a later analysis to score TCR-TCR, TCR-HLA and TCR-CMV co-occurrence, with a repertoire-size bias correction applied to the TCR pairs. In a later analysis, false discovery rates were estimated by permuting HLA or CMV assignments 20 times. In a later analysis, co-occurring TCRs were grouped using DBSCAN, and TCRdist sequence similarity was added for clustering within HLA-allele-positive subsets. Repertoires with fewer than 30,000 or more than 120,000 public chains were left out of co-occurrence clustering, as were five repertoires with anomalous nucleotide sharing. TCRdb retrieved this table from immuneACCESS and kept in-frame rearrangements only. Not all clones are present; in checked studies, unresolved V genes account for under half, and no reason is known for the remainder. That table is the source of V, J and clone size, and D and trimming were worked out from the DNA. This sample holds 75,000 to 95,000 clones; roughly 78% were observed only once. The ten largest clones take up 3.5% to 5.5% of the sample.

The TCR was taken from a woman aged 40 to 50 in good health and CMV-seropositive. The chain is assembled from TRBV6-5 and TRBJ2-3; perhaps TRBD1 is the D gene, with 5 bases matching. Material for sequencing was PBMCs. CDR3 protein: CAIGHTDTQYF. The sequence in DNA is TGTGCCATCGGACACACAGATACGCAGTATTTT.